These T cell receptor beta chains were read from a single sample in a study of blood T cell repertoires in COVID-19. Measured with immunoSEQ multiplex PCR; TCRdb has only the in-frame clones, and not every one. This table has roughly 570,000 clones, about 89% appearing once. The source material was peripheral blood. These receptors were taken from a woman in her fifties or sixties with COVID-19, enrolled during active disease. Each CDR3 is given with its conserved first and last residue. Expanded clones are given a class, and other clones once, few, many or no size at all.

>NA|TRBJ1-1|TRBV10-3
CAIRSTGENTEAFF
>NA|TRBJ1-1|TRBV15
CATSPNRQARAFF
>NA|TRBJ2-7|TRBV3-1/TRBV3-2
CASSQARGTGDRPLYEQYF
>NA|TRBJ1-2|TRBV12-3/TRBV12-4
CASRETDSYGYTF
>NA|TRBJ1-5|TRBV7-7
CASSLGQGFQPQHF
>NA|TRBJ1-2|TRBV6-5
CASRSQGTMGYTF
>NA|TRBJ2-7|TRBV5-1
CASSLGVSNSYEQYF
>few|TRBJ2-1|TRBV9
CASSVIQGGIGEQFF
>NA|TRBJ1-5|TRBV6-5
CASSQGNQPQHF
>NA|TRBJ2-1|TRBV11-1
CASSYGLAGAHNEQFF
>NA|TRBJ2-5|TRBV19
CASSIRETQYF
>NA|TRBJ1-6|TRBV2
CASSEGDRISPLHF
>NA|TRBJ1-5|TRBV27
CASRQAQQPQHF
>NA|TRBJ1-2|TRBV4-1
CASSQGTAPNYGYTF
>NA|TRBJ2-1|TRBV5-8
CASSLVRGVSLDSYNEQFF
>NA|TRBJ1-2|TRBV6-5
CASSYSAQWYGYTF
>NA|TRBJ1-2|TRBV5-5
CASSLGGASGEGYTF
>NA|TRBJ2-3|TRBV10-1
CASSDRRGGRDTQYF
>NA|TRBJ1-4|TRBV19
CASRTLLGATNEKLFF
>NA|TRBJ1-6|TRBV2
CASSASGGSPLHF
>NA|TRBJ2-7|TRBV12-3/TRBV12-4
CASSLSPSYEQYF
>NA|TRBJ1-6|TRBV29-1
CSVRQGGNSPLHF
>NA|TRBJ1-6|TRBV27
CASSHWGGGDNSPLHF
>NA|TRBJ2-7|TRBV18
CASSPSSYEQYF
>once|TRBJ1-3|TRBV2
CASKTGQGNTIYF
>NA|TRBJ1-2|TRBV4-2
CASSRSPVGGVGYGYTF
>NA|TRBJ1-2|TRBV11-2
CASSPTAIYGYTF
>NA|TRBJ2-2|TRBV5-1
CASSLDRGRTGELFF
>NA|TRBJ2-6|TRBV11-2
CASSLTYGSGANVLTF
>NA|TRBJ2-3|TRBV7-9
CASSDRGGYTQYF
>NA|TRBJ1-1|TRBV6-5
CASSSELEAFF
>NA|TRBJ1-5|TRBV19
CASSQNRVLWNQPQHF